The 20 T cell receptor beta chains in this list originate from one sample, sequenced in a study of blood T cell repertoires in COVID-19 (dated by TCRdb to 2020 to 2022). Libraries were built with the immunoSEQ multiplex PCR assay. As stored in TCRdb, this immuneACCESS dataset retains in-frame rearrangements with V and J assigned. A fraction of the clones does not appear; measured against another copy, unresolved V genes explain less than half of the discrepancy, and the remainder lacks a known reason. For this sample there are about 180,000 clones; about 84% appear just once. Together, the top ten hold roughly 18% of the sample. Sample: peripheral blood. These receptors originate from a person aged 70 to 80 with COVID-19, enrolled during active disease.

This chain uses TRBV7-3 with TRBJ2-7; no reliable D call. CDR3 length equals 13 residues. V lost 2 bases to trimming and J lost 2 bases, with 7 bases between them. Germline V lookup: CDR1 SGHTA, CDR2 FQGTGA. The DNA of the CDR3 is TGTGCCAGCAGCTTATTCGCGGCCTACGAGCAGTACTTC. It is translated as CASSLFAAYEQYF.

The genes are TRBV5-5 and TRBJ1-1; 7 bases fit TRBD1. V trimming: 0 bases; J trimming: 4 bases; junction bases outside the gene matches: 6. There are 15 residues in the CDR3. Germline values: CDR1 SGHKS, CDR2 YYEKEE (reference sequence). The CDR3 protein is CASSLAGQLSTEAFF. CDR3 sequence (DNA): TGTGCCAGCAGCTTGGCGGGACAGCTAAGCACTGAAGCTTTCTTT.

The V call is TRBV5-4, the J call TRBJ2-1; TRBD2 aligns across 10 bases. The CDR3 totals 15 residues. Trimming removed 4 bases from V and 7 bases from J; junction bases left unmatched: 8. CDR1 SGHNT and CDR2 YYREEE come from the germline V gene (reference sequence). CDR3 sequence: CASSPRASGGNEQFF. Here the CDR3 DNA reads TGTGCCAGCAGCCCCCGGGCTAGCGGGGGTAATGAGCAGTTCTTC.

The genes are TRBV7-2 and TRBJ2-1, with 9 nucleotides matching TRBD1. V lost 5 bases, J lost 2 bases, and 4 bases stayed unmatched. From germline, CDR1 is SGHTA and CDR2 FQGNSA. The CDR3 has 15 amino acids. In DNA, the CDR3 is TGTGCCAGCAGCCTTCGACAGGGGGCCTACAATGAGCAGTTCTTC. It translates to CASSLRQGAYNEQFF.

V usage is TRBV5-4 and J usage is TRBJ1-2, with D possibly being TRBD1 (5 bases). The length of the CDR3 is 16 residues. The V gene's germline CDR1 is SGHNT and CDR2 YYREEE (reference sequence). Deletions cut 1 base from V and 6 bases from J, with 19 bases between. The CDR3 here is CASSLFTLKGQDGYTF. In nucleotides, the CDR3 is TGTGCCAGCAGCTTGTTTACCCTGAAGGGGCAGGATGGCTACACCTTC.

The V and J genes are TRBV6-5 and TRBJ1-6; D gene unclear. V was shortened by 2 bases and J by 10 bases, with 15 bases between the two germline ends. The CDR3 covers 15 residues. Germline V gene data show CDR1 as MNHEY and CDR2 as SVGAGI. The CDR3, as DNA: TGTGCCAGCAGTTACAGAAGGGTGGGAGGCTCACCCCTCCACTTT. Translation gives CASSYRRVGGSPLHF.

V gene TRBV7-2 combines with J gene TRBJ2-7; TRBD2 might be the D (6 bases). Germline V gene data show CDR1 as SGHTA and CDR2 as FQGNSA. The CDR3 consists of 15 residues. V was clipped by 8 bases and J by 0 bases, with 17 bases between them. The CDR3 spells CASRPGGANSYEQYF. In DNA, the CDR3 is TGTGCCAGCCGACCAGGAGGGGCGAACTCCTACGAGCAGTACTTC.

The J gene is TRBJ1-1, the V gene TRBV3-1 (or the pseudogene TRBV3-2); D is uncertain. The germline CDR1 and CDR2 sequences are LGHDT and YNNKEL (reference sequence). The CDR3 consists of 12 residues. The ends were cut back, 4 bases at V and 3 bases at J, with 6 bases in the middle. In DNA form, the CDR3 reads TGTGCCAGCAGCCCCAGGTACACTGAAGCTTTCTTT. As protein: CASSPRYTEAFF.

V is TRBV28 and J is TRBJ1-6; D is undetermined. The V gene's germline CDR1 is MDHEN and CDR2 SYDVKM. There are 14 residues in the CDR3. The V end was cut by 2 bases, the J end by 5 bases, with 7 bases between. Here the CDR3 reads CASSLVSDNSPLHF. CDR3 nucleotides: TGTGCCAGCAGTTTAGTTTCTGATAATTCACCCCTCCACTTT.

This clone was picked up one time. The J gene is TRBJ1-1, the V gene TRBV19; TRBD1 aligns across 7 bases. V was clipped by 1 base and J by 4 bases; unmatched bases: 6. The CDR3 has 15 residues. Germline V gene sequence: CDR1 LNHDA, CDR2 SQIVND (reference sequence). CDR3 bases: TGTGCCAGTAGTATAGGAGGGACAGTTTCCACTGAAGCTTTCTTT. Amino acid sequence: CASSIGGTVSTEAFF.

The chain couples TRBV12-3 or TRBV12-4 to TRBJ1-2, with 7 nucleotides matching TRBD1. The CDR3 has 13 residues. Trimming cost V 8 bases and J 8 bases; bases outside gene matches: 11. The CDR3 DNA reads TGTGCCAGCGGTAGAGTGCCGGGACAGGGCTACACCTTC. This sequence encodes CASGRVPGQGYTF.

The chain joins TRBV15 to TRBJ1-4; TRBD1 is a possible D gene (6 bases). V dropped 9 bases and J dropped 5 bases, with 22 bases sitting between them. The CDR3 has 16 residues. Germline V gene lookup returns CDR1 LNHNV and CDR2 YYDKDF (reference sequence). In nucleotides, the CDR3 is TGTGCCACTACTCCTCGGACAGCATCGCTCAATGAAAAACTGTTTTTT. Translated: CATTPRTASLNEKLFF.

This chain joins TRBV5-4 and TRBJ2-3; maybe TRBD2 (6 bases). V was clipped by 1 base and J by 2 bases, with 14 bases between them. The CDR3 covers 16 residues. Germline CDR1 SGHNT, CDR2 YYREEE (reference sequence). Here the CDR3 reads CASSLPPGTHTDTQYF. The CDR3 DNA reads TGTGCCAGCAGCTTGCCCCCGGGGACTCACACAGATACGCAGTATTTT.

In DNA form, the CDR3 reads TGTGCCAGCAGCGGTGGTAGCGGGAGACGCAATGAGCAGTTCTTC. Its translation: CASSGGSGRRNEQFF. The V call is TRBV11-3, the J call TRBJ2-1; TRBD2 matches at 9 bases. The CDR3 contains 15 residues. Unmatched junction bases numbered 8, after V lost 5 bases and J lost 6 bases. The germline V gene encodes CDR1 SGHNT and CDR2 YENEEA.

Only one count was recorded for this clone. This chain links TRBV5-1 with TRBJ1-1, with 7 bases identical to TRBD1. CDR3 size: 15 residues. The ends lost 0 bases at V and 2 bases at J; junction bases unmatched: 4. Germline values: CDR1 SGHRS, CDR2 YFSETQ. CDR3 coding DNA: TGCGCCAGCAGCTTGGTCGGGACAGTCAACACTGAAGCTTTCTTT. Translating gives CASSLVGTVNTEAFF.

The count of this clone is one. The chain carries TRBV19 and TRBJ1-1, with TRBD1 identical over 9 bases. Germline V gives CDR1 LNHDA, CDR2 SQIVND (reference sequence). The CDR3 consists of 16 residues. The ends lost 5 bases at V and 4 bases at J; junction bases unmatched: 11. CDR3 bases: TGTGCCAGTAGTCCCCAAGGACAGGGGTTGAGCACTGAAGCTTTCTTT. Its translation is CASSPQGQGLSTEAFF.

The chain uses TRBV12-3 or TRBV12-4 and TRBJ1-4, with TRBD1 identical over 8 bases. Trimming at V came to 7 bases and at J to 13 bases, leaving 5 bases not matched to a gene. The length of the CDR3 is 11 residues. CDR3 residues: CASKGTGRLFF. CDR3 coding DNA: TGTGCCAGCAAAGGGACAGGACGACTGTTTTTT.

The genes are TRBV4-3 and TRBJ1-3, with D uncertain. The V gene's germline CDR1 is LGHNA and CDR2 YSLEER. With 2 bases removed from V and 2 bases from J, the gap between germline ends came to 4 bases. This CDR3 is 13 amino acids long. CDR3 coding DNA: TGCGCCAGCAGCCAATCTACTGGAAACACCATATATTTT. Amino acid sequence: CASSQSTGNTIYF.

V gene TRBV28 combines with J gene TRBJ2-7; tentatively, D is TRBD2 (6 bases). The CDR3 is made up of 13 amino acids. Per germline, CDR1 MDHEN and CDR2 SYDVKM. The V end was cut by 7 bases, the J end by 6 bases, with 16 bases between. The CDR3: CASNGQGAGEQYF. CDR3 bases: TGTGCCAGCAACGGTCAGGGAGCGGGCGAGCAGTACTTC.

The chain employs TRBV6-6 and TRBJ1-2; 8 bases are a match to TRBD1. CDR3 length equals 13 residues. Germline V gives CDR1 MNHNY, CDR2 SVGAGI (reference sequence). Trimming at V came to 5 bases and at J to 7 bases, leaving 6 bases not matched to a gene. CDR3 nucleotides: TGTGCCAGCAGTAGACGGACAGGGCTTGGCTACACCTTC. This translates into CASSRRTGLGYTF.